A single TCR beta chain is shown here with its context. The CDR3 is 15 amino acids. Trimming cost V 5 bases and J 3 bases, with 15 bases left between them. The entry originates in a study of blood T cells in healthy people across ages. Together with a sample-barcoded 5' primer, a J-beta primer mix was included in a second PCR lasting roughly 6 to 12 cycles. TCRdb redid the calling of the 5' RACE reads with MiXCR, one entry per CDR3 protein. The sample records approximately 580,000 distinct CDR3 sequences, nearly 25% being singletons. These same records also appear under a second study, on T cells of mothers and their children.

The sequence was collected from a boy aged 5-17 years in good health. The genes are TRBV12-3 or TRBV12-4 and TRBJ2-3; D might be TRBD2 (6 bases). Sequenced: blood. In DNA, the CDR3 is TGTGCCAGCAGTAACGGGAGTCAAATTACAGATACGCAGTATTTT. The encoded protein is CASSNGSQITDTQYF.